This T cell receptor beta chain was profiled in a study of CD8 T cells in Susac syndrome. Trimming left V 1 base short and J 2 bases short, with 12 bases between. Germline CDR1 and CDR2: LGHDT and YNNKEL (reference sequence). CDR3 length: 15 amino acids. Sequencing of TCR beta drew on CD8+ and CD4+ T cells from blood. After extraction with the RNeasy kit, 0.5 to 1 ug of the RNA was reverse transcribed using random hexamers. An immunoSEQ multiplex PCR amplified TCR beta CDR3 over 54 Vbeta and 13 Jbeta. TCRdb redid the calling of the immunoSEQ multiplex PCR reads with MiXCR, one entry per CDR3 protein. The data hold over 130,000 distinct CDR3 sequences, with approximately 95% observed a single time.

The chain combines TRBV3-1 with TRBJ2-7, with a possible D match to TRBD1 (6 bases). This receptor was identified in a human donor with multiple sclerosis. The specimen was CD4+ T cells from PBMCs. The CDR3 sequence: CASSQGTASAYEQYF. In nucleotides, the CDR3 is TGTGCCAGCAGCCAAGGGACAGCATCCGCCTACGAGCAGTACTTC.